The present T cell receptor beta chain was sequenced within a study of T cell responses to AZD1222 COVID-19 vaccine. Background on the study: Whether given at about 4 or about 12 weeks, second doses were pooled.

V shed 0 bases, J shed 0 bases, and the junction held 0 bases outside the gene matches. Per germline, CDR1 SGHTA and CDR2 FQGNSA. CDR3 length: 15 residues. Turning to this clone: Its antigen is currently unknown.

TCRdb's table, derived via immunoSEQ multiplex PCR, lists solely in-frame clones and lacks some. Found here are about 150,000 clones, approximately 90% of them singletons; the top ten hold approximately 2%. Study-wide results and limits: Clonal diversity may have been underestimated in mostly white British donors. It was only after the peak T cell response that any repertoires were sampled. Reportedly, nearly half of unique spike TCRs recognized epitopes outside B.1.351/B.1.1.7 mutations.

The TCR was taken from an adult in good health. The sample consisted of peripheral blood, taken on day 0 of AZD1222 vaccination. The chain recombines TRBV7-2 with TRBJ1-2, with 8 nucleotides matching TRBD1. This CDR3 reads CASSLAGQANYGYTF. For the CDR3, the DNA is TGTGCCAGCAGCTTAGCGGGACAGGCTAACTATGGCTACACCTTC.